This T cell receptor beta chain is drawn from a study of T cell responses to AZD1222 COVID-19 vaccine. V dropped 2 bases and J dropped 0; count of bases not matched to a gene: 4. The CDR3 runs 15 residues. Germline-derived CDR1 and CDR2 are SGDLS and YYNGEE. Measured with immunoSEQ multiplex PCR; TCRdb has only the in-frame clones, and not every one. The sample includes 100,000 or so clones, 90% to 95% of them seen just once. Details on this clone: This sample includes further DNA sequences coding for the same CDR3.

The sequence came from an adult who received the AZD1222 COVID-19 vaccine. The chain employs TRBV9 and TRBJ2-5, with TRBD1 matching 7 bases. The sequences come from peripheral blood, collected 28 days after the second AZD1222 dose. CDR3 DNA sequence: TGTGCCAGCAGCGTGGGGACAGCGTACCAAGAGACCCAGTACTTC. Encoded protein: CASSVGTAYQETQYF.